The 25 T cell receptor beta chains given below trace back to one sample, sequenced in a study of beta chain features in type 1 diabetes (dated by TCRdb to the late 2010s). Library method: the immunoSEQ multiplex PCR assay. The entire amount of isolated RNA was reverse transcribed using the High Capacity cDNA Reverse Transcription Kit, so the sequenced TCRB transcripts were expressed ones. TCRdb took this table from immuneACCESS and kept in-frame rearrangements with V and J called. Such tables lack part of the clones; where checked against another copy, unresolved V genes explain under half of the gap, and the rest is unexplained. This sample is represented by 900,000 or so clones; about 17% of them were singletons. In total, the top ten clones hold 0.023% of the sample. The sample consisted of naive CD4+ T cells from blood. Sample cell subset or site, as interpreted from the label and publication: true naive CD4+ T cells. These receptors were collected from a woman younger than 35 in good health.

The chain couples TRBV29-1 to TRBJ2-2, with TRBD2 matching 10 bases. Losses at the gene ends were 4 bases for V and 4 bases for J; bases not matched to a gene: 3. The germline V gene encodes CDR1 SQVTM and CDR2 ANQGSEA. The CDR3 runs 14 residues. The CDR3 reads CSVAAGGITGELFF. In DNA, the CDR3 is TGCAGCGTTGCAGCGGGAGGGATCACCGGGGAGCTGTTTTTT.

This chain joins TRBV29-1 and TRBJ2-1, with unresolved D. Germline V gene lookup returns CDR1 SQVTM and CDR2 ANQGSEA. Trimming cost V 3 bases and J 5 bases, with 17 bases left between them. CDR3 length equals 15 residues. In DNA, the CDR3 is TGCAGCGTTGATGTGTATATGGTTGGAAACAATGAGCAGTTCTTC. This codes for CSVDVYMVGNNEQFF.

This clone was seen more than once but under ten times. This chain uses TRBV7-9 with TRBJ2-5, with 12 nucleotides matching TRBD1. V shed 5 bases, J shed 6 bases, and the junction held 7 bases outside the gene matches. CDR1 SEHNR and CDR2 FQNEAQ come from the germline V gene (reference sequence). The CDR3 length is 15 residues. CDR3 protein: CASSPGTGGAKTQYF. CDR3 DNA: TGTGCCAGCAGCCCCGGGACAGGGGGCGCTAAGACCCAGTACTTC.

The chain combines TRBV5-1 with TRBJ2-7, with 8 bases that match TRBD2. V shed 4 bases, J shed 7 bases, and the junction held 16 bases outside the gene matches. This CDR3 contains 16 residues. The V gene's germline CDR1 is SGHRS and CDR2 YFSETQ. DNA of the CDR3: TGCGCCAGCAGCCAAGGTCTAGCGGGCCTTCTCGCTGAGCAGTACTTC. Its protein is CASSQGLAGLLAEQYF.

The chain joins TRBV27 to TRBJ1-3, with D perhaps TRBD1 (5 bases). CDR1 and CDR2 from the germline V gene are MNHEY and SMNVEV (reference sequence). This CDR3 is 15 amino acids long. V gave up 9 bases and J gave up 0 bases, with 15 bases separating them. CDR3 protein: CASGRDASSGNTIYF. The CDR3 DNA follows: TGTGCCAGTGGCCGGGACGCGAGCTCTGGAAACACCATATATTTT.

This clone has only a few counts. CDR3 region: CASSLRLAGGETQYF. The CDR3 coding sequence is TGTGCCAGCAGTTTGAGACTAGCGGGAGGAGAGACCCAGTACTTC. The J gene is TRBJ2-5, the V gene TRBV27; TRBD2 matches at 13 bases. After removal of 3 bases from V and 4 bases from J, the junction contained 2 bases not matched to a gene. This CDR3 is built from 15 residues. Looked up from germline, CDR1 is MNHEY and CDR2 is SMNVEV (reference sequence).

This sequence joins TRBV7-2 and TRBJ2-1; the match to TRBD2 covers 11 bases. Germline V CDR1 and CDR2: SGHTA, FQGNSA. Trimming at V came to 2 bases and at J to 10 bases, leaving 10 bases not matched to a gene. There are 16 residues in the CDR3. CDR3 sequence (DNA): TGTGCCAGCAGCTTATCTGCTAGCGGGAGGAGACGCGAGCAGTTCTTC. Its translation is CASSLSASGRRREQFF.

Comments on this clone: Other DNA sequences in the same sample also yield this CDR3. The chain links TRBV6-5 to TRBJ1-2, with 8 bases fitting TRBD1. CDR1 and CDR2 (germline): MNHEY, SVGAGI. Losses at the gene ends were 2 bases for V and 4 bases for J; bases not matched to a gene: 6. CDR3 length: 15 amino acids. The CDR3 spells CASSYPTGGFYGYTF. The CDR3 bases are TGTGCCAGCAGTTACCCAACAGGGGGATTCTATGGCTACACCTTC.

A remark on this clone: Relative to the germline gene, one junction end is altered; a read error may explain this. The chain joins TRBV2 to TRBJ2-7; D gene unclear. The germline CDR1 and CDR2 sequences are SNHLY and FYNNEI. The CDR3 extends over 15 amino acids. The CDR3: CASSEGIPALIEQYF. The CDR3 bases are TGTGCCAGCAGCGAAGGGATCCCAGCCCTGATCGAGCAGTACTTC.

This sequence joins TRBV7-9 and TRBJ2-7; no firm D call. Germline CDR1 SEHNR, CDR2 FQNEAQ (reference sequence). Trimming stripped 4 bases from V and 3 bases from J, with 10 bases between. There are 13 residues in the CDR3. Here the CDR3 DNA reads TGTGCCAGCAGCTCAAGGCGAGGCTACGAGCAGTACTTC. Translating it yields CASSSRRGYEQYF.

The CDR3 region is CSASAEKLFF. For the CDR3, the DNA is TGCAGTGCTTCGGCCGAAAAACTGTTTTTT. The chain carries TRBV20-1 and TRBJ1-4; D call uncertain. This CDR3 spans 10 amino acids. V was shortened by 5 bases and J by 8 bases, with 6 bases between the two germline ends. Germline assignment: CDR1 DFQATT and CDR2 SNEGSKA (reference sequence).

DNA of the CDR3: TGTGCCAGCGGGGAACGGTTGGGGTTCTATGGCTACACCTTC. Its protein is CASGERLGFYGYTF. V gene TRBV28 combines with J gene TRBJ1-2; D gene ambiguous. The germline gives CDR1 MDHEN, CDR2 SYDVKM. Trimming took 8 bases from V and 4 from J, leaving 17 bases between them. The CDR3 is 14 residues long.

Points on this clone: The junction does not match germline at one end; this may be a read error. The chain combines TRBV27 with TRBJ2-3; D is unclear. Germline assignment: CDR1 MNHEY and CDR2 SMNVEV (reference sequence). This CDR3 comprises 14 residues. CDR3: CASSLYGSTDTQYF. Written as DNA, the CDR3 is TGTGCCAGCAGCTTATACGGGTCCACAGATACGCAGTATTTT.

This clone was counted between two and nine times. This chain links TRBV5-4 with TRBJ2-3, with D possibly matching TRBD2 (5 bases). Germline V lookup: CDR1 SGHNT, CDR2 YYREEE (reference sequence). The CDR3 loop spans 14 amino acids. Trimming left V 2 bases short and J 6 bases short, with 13 bases between. This chain's CDR3 is CASSFALVGDTQYF. CDR3 DNA: TGTGCCAGCAGCTTCGCACTAGTAGGTGATACGCAGTATTTT. Supplemented by reference TRBV5-4 and TRBJ2-3, the full variable domain reads ETGVTQSPTHLIKTRGQQVTLRCSSQSGHNTVSWYQQALGQGPQFIFQYYREEENGRGNFPPRFSGLQFPNYSSELNVNALELDDSALYLCASSFALVGDTQYFGPGTRLTVL.

The chain employs TRBV7-2 and TRBJ2-7; the D is unclear. The germline V gene has CDR1 SGHTA and CDR2 FQGNSA. Trimming stripped 6 bases from V and 0 bases from J, with 6 bases between. The length of the CDR3 is 12 residues. CDR3 amino acids: CASSHTSYEQYF. The CDR3 region has the DNA TGTGCCAGCAGTCATACCTCCTACGAGCAGTACTTC.

This clone turned up a few times. The V and J genes are TRBV9 and TRBJ2-3, with 10 bases identical to TRBD2. The CDR3 runs to 16 residues. The J segment lost 4 bases and the V segment lost 0 bases, leaving 5 bases of the junction unmatched. Germline loops: CDR1 SGDLS, CDR2 YYNGEE. In DNA form, the CDR3 reads TGTGCCAGCAGCGTAGGATCTAGCGGGAGCTCAGATACGCAGTATTTT. Its protein is CASSVGSSGSSDTQYF.

On this clone: Distinct nucleotide sequences in the sample also encode this CDR3. V gene TRBV5-1 combines with J gene TRBJ2-7, with a possible D match to TRBD1 (5 bases). This CDR3 is 13 amino acids long. CDR1 SGHRS and CDR2 YFSETQ come from the germline V gene. The ends were cut back, 1 base at V and 2 bases at J, with 7 bases in the middle. DNA of the CDR3: TGCGCCAGCAGCTTGACAGGTACCTACGAGCAGTACTTC. Translating gives CASSLTGTYEQYF.

J is TRBJ2-1 and V is TRBV27; weak D call: TRBD1 (5 bases). CDR1 and CDR2 from the germline V gene are MNHEY and SMNVEV (reference sequence). The length of the CDR3 is 17 residues. With 2 bases removed from V and 0 bases from J, the gap between germline ends came to 14 bases. The CDR3 sequence is CASSLSMTVSSYNEQFF. DNA of the CDR3: TGTGCCAGCAGTTTAAGTATGACAGTGAGCTCCTACAATGAGCAGTTCTTC.

J is TRBJ2-3 and V is TRBV27; D is possibly TRBD1 or TRBD2 (6 bases each). Germline V CDR1 and CDR2: MNHEY, SMNVEV (reference sequence). The CDR3 length is 16 residues. Trimming removed 1 base at V and 3 bases at J, with 14 bases between. The CDR3 DNA reads as TGTGCCAGCAGTTTATTTCGGCAGGGGAGGACAGATACGCAGTATTTT. Its translation: CASSLFRQGRTDTQYF.

This clone came up a few times. This sequence joins TRBV4-2 and TRBJ1-2; a weak D match, TRBD1 (5 bases). Germline assignment: CDR1 LGHNA and CDR2 YNFKEQ. The CDR3 extends over 15 amino acids. The V gene lost 1 base and the J gene lost 4 bases, with 13 bases spanning the gap. CDR3 region: CASSQAAGQIYGYTF. CDR3 DNA sequence: TGTGCCAGCAGCCAAGCGGCAGGGCAAATCTATGGCTACACCTTC.

V is TRBV5-1 and J is TRBJ2-7; 10 bases match TRBD2. The CDR3 covers 14 residues. V lost 5 bases to trimming and J lost 8 bases; unmatched junction nucleotides: 10. In germline, CDR1 is SGHRS, CDR2 YFSETQ. DNA for the CDR3: TGCGCCAGCAGTCACCCTAGCGGGAGTGAAAAGCAGTACTTC. Translating gives CASSHPSGSEKQYF.

J is TRBJ2-1 and V is TRBV11-3; D might be TRBD1 (6 bases). In germline, CDR1 is SGHNT, CDR2 YENEEA. This CDR3 is 14 amino acids long. Trimming removed 4 bases at V and 7 bases at J, with 14 bases between. CDR3 sequence reads: CASSSQTGRNEQFF. The CDR3 DNA sequence: TGTGCCAGCAGCTCCCAGACAGGCCGAAATGAGCAGTTCTTC.

This clone turned up a few times. The J gene is TRBJ2-1, the V gene TRBV7-9, with TRBD2 as a possible D gene (5 bases). This CDR3 region has 12 residues. In germline, CDR1 is SEHNR, CDR2 FQNEAQ (reference sequence). V was pared by 4 bases and J by 8 bases, with 9 bases between. DNA for the CDR3: TGTGCCAGCAGCTCAGACGGGGATGAGCAGTTCTTC. Its protein is CASSSDGDEQFF.

With respect to this clone: The junction departs from the called germline gene at one end, perhaps through a read error. The CDR3 spells CASRLMNTEAFF. CDR3 bases: TGTGCCAGCAGGTTAATGAACACTGAAGCTTTCTTT. The V call is TRBV7-3, the J call TRBJ1-1, with D unresolved. The CDR3 has 12 amino acids. The germline V gene encodes CDR1 SGHTA and CDR2 FQGTGA.

The genes are TRBV25-1 and TRBJ2-1, with D possibly being TRBD1 (5 bases). The CDR3 has 16 amino acids. Trimming left V 8 bases short and J 3 bases short, with 20 bases between. The V gene's germline CDR1 is MGHDK and CDR2 SYGVNS. In DNA form, the CDR3 reads TGTGCCAGCTCTGATCCTCGCAGGGCCCTCTACAATGAGCAGTTCTTC. Protein: CASSDPRRALYNEQFF. Looking up the rest from reference TRBV25-1 and TRBJ2-1 gives the full variable domain: EADIYQTPRYLVIGTGKKITLECSQTMGHDKMYWYQQDPGMELHLIHYSYGVNSTEKGDLSSESTVSRIRTEHFPLTLESARPSHTSQYLCASSDPRRALYNEQFFGPGTRLTVL.